This T cell receptor (beta chain) was recovered during a study of beta chain features in type 1 diabetes. The study, taken as a whole, reports: Type 1 diabetes patients had moderately but significantly shorter TCRB CDR3s in all four CD4+ subsets.

A word on this clone: Its cognate antigen is unknown.

Expressed TCRB transcripts were sequenced after all isolated RNA was converted to cDNA. Roughly 3.6 million reads was the average for naive, central memory and regulatory T cell samples. Some clones are missing from TCRdb's copy, which holds only in-frame ones; the method was immunoSEQ multiplex PCR. This repertoire shows around 260,000 clones, about a fifth found once; its top ten account for 0.028%. The sample comprised naive CD4+ T cells from blood. The receptor's source is a woman aged 40 to 55 with type 1 diabetes.

CDR3 in amino acids: CASSPLGQGANQPQHF. The CDR3 coding sequence is TGTGCCAGCTCACCGTTAGGACAGGGGGCAAATCAGCCCCAGCATTTT. V usage is TRBV18 and J usage is TRBJ1-5, with TRBD1 matching over 11 bases. From germline, CDR1 is KGHSH and CDR2 LQKENI. CDR3 length: 16 amino acids. The trim removed 3 bases at V and 4 bases at J, leaving 5 bases unmatched.